This T cell receptor beta chain emerged from a study of blood T cell repertoires in COVID-19 (dated by TCRdb to the early 2020s). Study-wide context: Samples covering the acute and convalescent phases of COVID-19 were provided by collaborators in the United States, Italy and Spain. Samples were obtained from the ongoing ImmuneRACE study (first 160 participants) and from about 1,300 subjects provided by 6 global collaborators. Where available, HLA class I and class II types were obtained from metadata supplied by the sample provider rather than from assay-based typing. The dataset comprised deeply sampled blood TCRbeta repertoires from subjects exposed to, actively infected with, or recovered from COVID-19. The material from the prospective study consisted of cDNA or gDNA derived from T cells, B-cell-depleted T cells, or PBMCs. A freely available public database, intended as a resource for researchers studying the immune response to SARS-CoV-2, is where the repertoires were released. The sample metadata nearly always contained a de-identified subject ID, COVID-19 status, age in years and sex. The paper as a whole reports these results and caveats: Clinical and demographic metadata were provided uncurated, with the amount varying by source and participant.

Each collaborating institution followed its own protocols to collect whole blood in K2EDTA tubes. Collaborator samples were shipped for TCRbeta analysis as frozen whole blood, isolated PBMCs, or DNA extracted from either sample type. Based on the germline V gene (reference sequence), the CDR1 and CDR2 sequences are LNHNV and YYDKDF. Inclusive of the bounding cysteine and phenylalanine, the CDR3 is 14 residues long. Just CDR3 DNA is preserved here, 42 bases in frame from base 1. V gives up 0 bases and J gives up 7 bases, and the segment between their germline ends measures 12 bases. Remarks on this clone: The specificity of this receptor is unknown. Within one base of it there is no much larger clone, and no base qualities were kept.

The immunoSEQ Assay, a bias-controlled multiplex PCR, was used to amplify TCRbeta CDR3 regions from genomic DNA. As for how the authors treated the data: Within the assay, amplification of reference gene primers was used to estimate how many nucleated cells each sample contained. To quantify the absolute abundance of each unique TCRbeta CDR3 rearrangement, sequence reads were collapsed and filtered. For each sample, productive Simpson clonality was calculated as the square root of Simpson's diversity index over productive rearrangements. Drawn from immuneACCESS, this table holds only the in-frame rearrangements with V and J called that TCRdb kept. Clones are partly lost; checked studies trace under half to an unresolved V gene and leave the rest unexplained. The V and J calls and clone size come from that table; D and trimming were worked out from the DNA. The table for this sample lists around 100,000 clones; roughly 90% of them were counted only once. Roughly 2.1% of the sample is taken by the ten largest.

The rearranged segments are TRBV15 and TRBJ1-2, with no confident D gene call. The sequencing input was peripheral blood. The source of this sequence is a man aged 50 to 59 with active COVID-19. The CDR3 region reads CATSRDEGLGGYTF. The sequence in DNA is TGTGCCACCAGCAGAGACGAGGGCTTGGGTGGCTACACCTTC.